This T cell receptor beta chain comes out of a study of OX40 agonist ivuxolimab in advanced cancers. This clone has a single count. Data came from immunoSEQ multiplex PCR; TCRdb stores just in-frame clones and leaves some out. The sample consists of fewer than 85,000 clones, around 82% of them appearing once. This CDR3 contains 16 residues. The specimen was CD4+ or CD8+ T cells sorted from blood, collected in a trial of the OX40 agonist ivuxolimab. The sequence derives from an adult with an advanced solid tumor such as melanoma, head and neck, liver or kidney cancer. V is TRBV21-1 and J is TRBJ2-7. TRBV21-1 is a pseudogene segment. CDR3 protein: CASSKIDGYSAYEQYF. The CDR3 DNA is TGTGCCAGCAGCAAAATCGACGGTTACTCAGCCTACGAGCAGTACTTC.